The T cell receptor beta chain under discussion was sequenced for a study of cytomegalovirus exposure and HLA in healthy donors. The PCR made use of 60 Vbeta and 13 Jbeta primers. Produced via immunoSEQ multiplex PCR; TCRdb's table is partial and in-frame only. Found here are 90,000 to 110,000 clones, approximately 12% of them singletons; the top ten hold around 16%. V gave up 1 base and J gave up 5 bases, with 8 bases separating them. This CDR3 comprises 13 residues. In germline, CDR1 is SGHAT, CDR2 FQNNGV. Findings of the study overall: In a later analysis, TCR beta V- and J-gene trimming showed a link to a missense DCLRE1C variant. The study put some 150 TCR beta chains on its list as cytomegalovirus-associated.

This clone appeared a few times. Its cognate antigen is unknown. The J gene is TRBJ2-5, the V gene TRBV11-2, with a weak D call TRBD2 (6 bases). The TCR sequence derives from a man aged 40-50 years in good health and CMV-seropositive. Sequences were obtained from PBMCs. Here the CDR3 DNA reads TGTGCCAGCAGCTTAGGCGGGGAGGAGACCCAGTACTTC. Its protein is CASSLGGEETQYF.